This T cell receptor beta chain comes out of a study of shared clonotypes between healthy human individuals. In the study overall: The study drew on a couple of women and a few men aged 18 to 49 as donors. There were three CD4 naive, three CD4 memory, two CD8 naive and one CD8 memory plates per donor.

At a deep level, the assay was run. Clones were sequenced by immunoSEQ multiplex PCR, and TCRdb holds only the in-frame ones, with some missing. This table has roughly 530,000 clones, approximately 95% appearing once. The sequence was obtained from a woman between 25 and 40 years old in good health. The specimen was naive CD4+ T cells sorted from blood. Documented subset: CD45RA+ positively selected.

The CDR3 region has the DNA TGTGCCAGCAGTCACGGGACAGCGGTCGAGCAGTACTTC. Amino acids: CASSHGTAVEQYF. This chain connects TRBV28 to TRBJ2-5, with 7 bases aligning to TRBD1. The J call may be mistaken, given a closer DNA end match to TRBJ2-7. The germline gives CDR1 MDHEN, CDR2 SYDVKM. The CDR3 has 13 residues.